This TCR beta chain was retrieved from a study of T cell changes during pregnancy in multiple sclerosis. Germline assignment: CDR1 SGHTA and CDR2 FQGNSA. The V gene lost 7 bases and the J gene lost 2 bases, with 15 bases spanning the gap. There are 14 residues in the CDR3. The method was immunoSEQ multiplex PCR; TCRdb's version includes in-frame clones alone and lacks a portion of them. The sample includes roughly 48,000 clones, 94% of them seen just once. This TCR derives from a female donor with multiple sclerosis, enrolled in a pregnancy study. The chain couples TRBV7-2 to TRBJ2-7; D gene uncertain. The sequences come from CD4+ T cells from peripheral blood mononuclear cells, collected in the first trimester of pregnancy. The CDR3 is CASTNNRAAYEQYF. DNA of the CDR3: TGTGCCAGCACCAACAACAGAGCCGCCTACGAGCAGTACTTC.